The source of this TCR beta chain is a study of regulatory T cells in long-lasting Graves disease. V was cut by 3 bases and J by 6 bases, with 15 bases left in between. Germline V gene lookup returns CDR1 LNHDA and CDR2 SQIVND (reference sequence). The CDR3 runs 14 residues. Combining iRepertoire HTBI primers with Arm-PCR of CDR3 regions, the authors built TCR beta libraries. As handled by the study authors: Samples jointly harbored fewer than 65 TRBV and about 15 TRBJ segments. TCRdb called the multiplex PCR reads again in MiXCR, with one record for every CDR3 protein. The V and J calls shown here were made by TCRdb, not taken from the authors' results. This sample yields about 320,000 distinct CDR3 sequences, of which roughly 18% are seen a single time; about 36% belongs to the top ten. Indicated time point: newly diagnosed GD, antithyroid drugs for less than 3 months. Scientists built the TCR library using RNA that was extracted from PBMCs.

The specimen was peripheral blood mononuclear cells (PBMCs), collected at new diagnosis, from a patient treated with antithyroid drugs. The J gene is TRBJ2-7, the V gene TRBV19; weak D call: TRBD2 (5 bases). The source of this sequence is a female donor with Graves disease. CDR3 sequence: CASSMTRVGGEQYF. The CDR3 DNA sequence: TGTGCCAGTAGTATGACCCGAGTTGGAGGCGAGCAGTACTTC. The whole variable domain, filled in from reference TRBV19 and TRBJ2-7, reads DGGITQSPKYLFRKEGQNVTLSCEQNLNHDAMYWYRQDPGQGLRLIYYSQIVNDFQKGDIAEGYSVSREKKESFPLTVTSAQKNPTAFYLCASSMTRVGGEQYFGPGTRLTVT.